This T cell receptor (beta chain) was identified in a study of blood T cell repertoires in COVID-19 (dated by TCRdb to between 2020 and 2021). About the study as a whole: Samples from collaborators originated in the United States, Italy and Spain and spanned both the acute and convalescent phases of COVID-19. A de-identified subject ID, COVID-19 status, age in years and sex were almost always included in the sample metadata. The dataset comprised deeply sampled blood TCRbeta repertoires from subjects exposed to, actively infected with, or recovered from COVID-19. HLA class I and class II types, where available, came from metadata supplied by the sample provider rather than from assay-based typing. Samples were obtained from the ongoing ImmuneRACE study (first 160 participants) and from roughly 1,300 subjects provided by 6 global collaborators. A freely available public database, intended as a resource for researchers studying the immune response to SARS-CoV-2, is where the repertoires were released. The material from the prospective study consisted of cDNA or gDNA derived from T cells, B-cell-depleted T cells, or PBMCs. What the study reported, not specific to this receptor: How much clinical and demographic metadata was included differed by source and by participant, and the metadata was provided uncurated.

A note on this clone: The antigen it recognizes is unknown. No qualities accompany the bases; no much larger clone lies one base away.

The immunoSEQ Assay, a bias-controlled multiplex PCR, was used to amplify TCRbeta CDR3 regions from genomic DNA. Turning to the authors' computational methods: The number of nucleated cells in each sample was estimated by amplification of reference gene primers within the assay. Sequence reads were collapsed and filtered to measure the absolute abundance of every unique TCRbeta CDR3 rearrangement. For each sample, productive Simpson clonality was calculated by taking the square root of Simpson's diversity index across productive rearrangements. Sourced from immuneACCESS, this table was stored by TCRdb with only in-frame sequences that have V and J called. A share of the clones is absent; for the studies checked, an unresolved V gene accounts for under half, and the remainder has no known explanation. The V and J calls and clone size are taken from that table; D and trimming were inferred from the DNA. A total of roughly 97,000 clones appear in this sample, 70% to 85% of them only once. Together, the top ten hold 10% of the sample.

Whole blood was collected in K2EDTA tubes by collaborating institutions according to the institutions' own protocols. For TCRbeta analysis, collaborator samples were shipped as frozen whole blood, as isolated PBMCs, or as DNA extracted from either sample type. V is reduced by 5 bases and J by 5 bases, leaving a spacing of 21 bases between them. CDR1 and CDR2, looked up from the germline V gene, are MDHEN and SYDVKM. From cysteine to phenylalanine, the CDR3 is 16 amino acids long. Left in the record is the CDR3 DNA by itself, 48 bases read in frame from the first base. The chain is encoded by TRBV28 joined to TRBJ2-5, with TRBD1 perhaps the D gene, on 6 matching bases. This TCR was sampled from an older man with acute or convalescent COVID-19. The sample comprised peripheral blood. The CDR3 loop reads CASSPPEIPTGETQYF. The DNA reads TGTGCCAGCAGTCCCCCGGAAATTCCCACAGGGGAGACCCAGTACTTC.